This passage covers 5 T cell receptor beta chains from one sample sequenced in a study of metastatic and nonmetastatic thyroid tumors (dated by TCRdb to 2018 to 2020). Receptors were amplified or captured by PCR. The sequencing machine was an Illumina HiSeq 4000. Starting from the raw public reads, TCRdb applied fastp trimming at Q25, assembled clones with MiXCR and retained in-frame beta chains. This sample lists tens of thousands of clones; roughly 24% were detected once. In total, the top ten clones hold around 5.5% of the sample. Before undergoing thyroid surgery, none of the patients had been given any kind of treatment. Sequencing input: blood. The receptors come from a female donor with papillary thyroid cancer or a benign thyroid nodule (not recorded which). Some clones in this sample may be carry-over from other donors' samples.

This clone came up many times. The CDR3 nucleotides read TGTGCCAGCAGTGAGGGCGGTGAAGAGACCCAGTACTTC. It yields the protein CASSEGGEETQYF. The rearrangement joins TRBV2 to TRBJ2-5, with D unclear. The CDR3 runs 13 residues. The germline CDR1 and CDR2 sequences are SNHLY and FYNNEI. The V gene lost 3 bases and the J gene lost 3 bases, with 8 bases spanning the gap.

The chain joins TRBV12-5 to TRBJ1-1; 7 bases fit TRBD1. This CDR3 comprises 12 residues. With V trimmed by 6 bases and J by 12 bases, 10 bases remained unmatched. Germline CDR1 and CDR2: LGHNT and FRNRAP. CDR3 in DNA: TGTGCTAGTGGGCCTGGGACAGTCGGACCTTTCTTT. Translation gives CASGPGTVGPFF.

CDR3 residues: CASSLVPDGSSYEQYF. CDR3 DNA sequence: TGTGCCAGCAGCTTAGTTCCGGACGGGAGTTCCTACGAGCAGTACTTC. The chain joins TRBV11-2 to TRBJ2-7, with D possibly TRBD2 on 6 matching bases. Germline V CDR1 and CDR2: SGHAT, FQNNGV. CDR3 size: 16 residues. Trimming removed 1 base at V and 1 base at J, with 14 bases between.

The CDR3, as DNA: TGTGCCTGGAGTCCCTACCGAGGGACAGGTGGCTACACCTTC. Its protein is CAWSPYRGTGGYTF. This rearrangement joins TRBV30 to TRBJ1-2, with 8 nucleotides matching TRBD1. The CDR3 spans 14 residues. V lost 2 bases, J lost 7 bases, and 9 bases stayed unmatched. Germline CDR1 is GTSNPN and CDR2 is SVGIG (reference sequence).

The chain uses TRBV6-1 and TRBJ2-7; 11 positions match TRBD2. The germline V gene encodes CDR1 MNHNS and CDR2 SASEGT. The J segment lost 0 bases and the V segment lost 6 bases, leaving 4 bases of the junction unmatched. This CDR3 is 15 amino acids long. CDR3 nucleotides: TGTGCCAGCAGGCAAACTAGCGGGAGCTCCTACGAGCAGTACTTC. Its translation is CASRQTSGSSYEQYF.